A single sample gave rise to the 3 T cell receptor beta chains below, sequenced in a study of cytomegalovirus exposure and HLA in healthy donors. The PCR used 60 Vbeta and 13 Jbeta primers. Profiled with immunoSEQ multiplex PCR; TCRdb holds only in-frame clones, not every one. The sample lists 150,000 or so clones, roughly 79% seen once, with 2.8% in the top ten. Specimen: PBMCs. All receptors derive from a man in his late teens or twenties in good health and CMV-seronegative.

A few counts support this clone. The CDR3 region is CAITTSIDNEQFF. CDR3 nucleotides: TGTGCCATTACGACTAGCATAGACAATGAGCAGTTCTTC. V and J are TRBV2 and TRBJ2-1, with 7 bases identical to TRBD2. The CDR3 has 13 residues. V shed 10 bases, J shed 5 bases, and the junction held 8 bases outside the gene matches. Germline V lookup: CDR1 SNHLY, CDR2 FYNNEI.

The chain links TRBV5-1 to TRBJ2-1; 7 bases are shared with TRBD1. Trimming cost V 3 bases and J 7 bases; bases outside gene matches: 1. From germline, CDR1 is SGHRS and CDR2 YFSETQ. This CDR3 region has 12 residues. CDR3 sequence: CASSSQGNEQFF. CDR3 DNA sequence: TGCGCCAGCAGCTCACAGGGGAATGAGCAGTTCTTC.

This clone has just one count. This sequence joins TRBV10-3 and TRBJ2-2, with 11 bases fitting TRBD1. Germline loops: CDR1 ENHRY, CDR2 SYGVKD. With V trimmed by 0 bases and J by 0 bases, 3 bases remained unmatched. The CDR3 sequence is 18 residues long. The DNA for the CDR3 is TGTGCCATCAGTGAGTCAGGACAGGGGGCAGCGAACACCGGGGAGCTGTTTTTT. Protein sequence: CAISESGQGAANTGELFF.